One sample yielded the 30 T cell receptor beta chains listed below, sequenced in a study of shared clonotypes between healthy human individuals. Assay: immunoSEQ multiplex PCR; the TCRdb copy retains only in-frame clones and omits some. The sample shows around 2.1 million clones, roughly 91% of them seen only once. Cells designated naive CD8 were CD45RO-negative and were positively selected for CCR7, with terminally differentiated effector memory CD45RA+ cells excluded. Input material: naive CD8+ T cells from PBMCs. The source of these receptors is a man between 18 and 35 years old in good health. Some clones in this sample may be carry-over from other donors' samples.

The chain employs TRBV6-6 and TRBJ2-1; the D is unclear. The V gene lost 0 bases and the J gene lost 6 bases, with 6 bases spanning the gap. Germline CDR1 and CDR2: MNHNY and SVGAGI (reference sequence). The CDR3 extends over 13 amino acids. In DNA form, the CDR3 reads TGTGCCAGCAGTTACTCAGGCCCCAATGAGCAGTTCTTC. Translated: CASSYSGPNEQFF.

The V gene is TRBV4-1, the J gene TRBJ1-1, with D tentatively TRBD1 (5 bases). This CDR3 contains 13 residues. Per germline, CDR1 MGHRA and CDR2 YSYEKL. V lost 0 bases, J lost 6 bases, and 8 bases lay in between. Here the CDR3 DNA reads TGCGCCAGCAGCCAAGACAGGGCCGCTGAAGCTTTCTTT. It yields the protein CASSQDRAAEAFF.

This CDR3 is CASSQGLAQWDEQYF. The CDR3 region has the DNA TGCGCCAGCAGCCAAGGACTAGCCCAATGGGACGAGCAGTACTTC. The chain combines TRBV4-3 with TRBJ2-7; 7 nucleotides agree with TRBD2. Per the germline V gene, CDR1 is LGHNA and CDR2 is YSLEER. V was clipped by 1 base and J by 5 bases; unmatched bases: 8. CDR3 length: 15 residues.

This clone showed up just once. The chain combines TRBV13 with TRBJ1-2; D uncertain. The length of the CDR3 is 13 residues. Trimming cost V 1 base and J 1 base, with 4 bases left between them. Germline V gene lookup returns CDR1 PRHDT and CDR2 FYEKMQ (reference sequence). This CDR3 is CASSLAGNYGYTF. The CDR3 bases are TGTGCCAGCAGCTTAGCGGGTAACTATGGCTACACCTTC. The complete variable domain, with remaining parts taken from reference TRBV13 and TRBJ1-2, reads AAGVIQSPRHLIKEKRETATLKCYPIPRHDTVYWYQQGPGQDPQFLISFYEKMQSDKGSIPDRFSAQQFSDYHSELNMSSLELGDSALYFCASSLAGNYGYTFGSGTRLTVV.

The chain uses TRBV28 and TRBJ2-7, with D maybe TRBD2 (6 bases). V gave up 6 bases and J gave up 0 bases, with 9 bases separating them. CDR1 is MDHEN, CDR2 SYDVKM, per germline. The CDR3 totals 13 residues. CDR3 residues: CASSREFSYEQYF. CDR3 nucleotides: TGTGCCAGCAGCCGGGAGTTCTCCTACGAGCAGTACTTC.

This chain connects TRBV7-2 to TRBJ2-7; TRBD1 aligns across 8 bases. There are 15 residues in the CDR3. Germline V gene lookup returns CDR1 SGHTA and CDR2 FQGNSA. The trim removed 1 base at V and 4 bases at J, leaving 6 bases unmatched. The CDR3, as DNA: TGTGCCAGCAGCTTAGGGGCAGGGGGCAGGTACGAGCAGTACTTC. This encodes CASSLGAGGRYEQYF. Based on the CDR3 plus reference TRBV7-2 and TRBJ2-7, the full variable domain is GAGVSQSPSNKVTEKGKDVELRCDPISGHTALYWYRQSLGQGLEFLIYFQGNSAPDKSGLPSDRFSAERTGGSVSTLTIQRTQQEDSAVYLCASSLGAGGRYEQYFGPGTRLTVT.

The chain combines TRBV4-1 with TRBJ1-1, with D possibly matching TRBD1 (5 bases). Germline V lookup: CDR1 MGHRA, CDR2 YSYEKL. This CDR3 has 15 residues. The germline V and J ends were trimmed by 2 bases and 10 bases, with 20 bases remaining between them. The CDR3 bases are TGCGCCAGCAGCCAAACACAGGTGTCCCTCGGGGGAGCTTTCTTT. It translates to CASSQTQVSLGGAFF.

The chain is built from TRBV18 and TRBJ2-7; 9 nucleotides agree with TRBD2. V trimming: 6 bases; J trimming: 5 bases; junction bases outside the gene matches: 17. The germline V gene encodes CDR1 KGHSH and CDR2 LQKENI. The CDR3 loop spans 17 amino acids. The CDR3 protein is CASSLRGGAGGWHEQYF. DNA of the CDR3: TGTGCCAGCTCCCTTCGGGGCGGAGCGGGAGGATGGCACGAGCAGTACTTC.

The V and J genes are TRBV5-1 and TRBJ2-1; 7 bases agree with TRBD2. The CDR3 spans 16 residues. V was pared by 4 bases and J by 3 bases, with 10 bases of the junction left unmatched. Germline CDR1 and CDR2: SGHRS and YFSETQ. Written as DNA, the CDR3 is TGCGCCAGCAGCGCTATGGGGGGGACCAGCTACAATGAGCAGTTCTTC. The encoded protein is CASSAMGGTSYNEQFF.

This chain joins TRBV5-8 and TRBJ1-2; D gene uncertain. CDR3 size: 16 residues. V was clipped by 3 bases and J by 7 bases, with 22 bases between them. The germline V gene encodes CDR1 SGHTS and CDR2 YDEGEE. The CDR3 DNA reads TGTGCCAGCAGCTGGGAGGGCCCTTCGGTCGAGGTTGGCTACACCTTC. It encodes CASSWEGPSVEVGYTF.

The CDR3 region is CASSPTLTSGSMEQFF. In DNA, the CDR3 is TGCGCCAGCAGCCCGACTCTGACTAGCGGGAGCATGGAGCAGTTCTTC. The V and J genes are TRBV4-1 and TRBJ2-1, with TRBD2 matching 12 bases. The CDR3 is made up of 16 amino acids. The J segment lost 10 bases and the V segment lost 4 bases, leaving 11 bases of the junction unmatched. Germline V gene data show CDR1 as MGHRA and CDR2 as YSYEKL.

V usage is TRBV5-1 and J usage is TRBJ2-7, with TRBD2 identical over 7 bases. The V and J ends lost 4 bases and 2 bases, in that order; junction bases with no gene match: 12. The CDR3 consists of 16 residues. Germline CDR1 is SGHRS and CDR2 is YFSETQ. CDR3 coding DNA: TGCGCCAGCAGCATATGGGAGGGCGGCGGAACCTACGAGCAGTACTTC. As protein: CASSIWEGGGTYEQYF.

A single count supports this clone. In DNA form, the CDR3 reads TGTGCCAGCAGTTTATTTCCAGGGTACTACGAGCAGTACTTC. It yields the protein CASSLFPGYYEQYF. The chain is built from TRBV27 and TRBJ2-7, with a tentative D call TRBD1 (5 bases). From germline, CDR1 is MNHEY and CDR2 SMNVEV (reference sequence). The CDR3 covers 14 residues. The germline V and J ends were trimmed by 1 base and 3 bases, with 10 bases remaining between them.

This chain uses TRBV6-1 with TRBJ2-1, with D unclear. Germline CDR1 is MNHNS and CDR2 is SASEGT. The CDR3 has 15 residues. Trimming cost V 7 bases and J 6 bases, with 19 bases left between them. The CDR3 DNA reads as TGTGCCAGCATCGTCGGGCAGCTAATCTCCAATGAGCAGTTCTTC. It encodes CASIVGQLISNEQFF.

DNA of the CDR3: TGTGCCACCAGCAGAGATCGGGGCAGCTCCCCCGAAGCTTTCTTT. Translation: CATSRDRGSSPEAFF. The rearrangement uses TRBV15 and TRBJ1-1; D perhaps matches TRBD1 (5 bases). Trimming cost V 0 bases and J 8 bases, with 16 bases left between them. This CDR3 region has 15 residues. In germline, CDR1 is LNHNV, CDR2 YYDKDF (reference sequence). The whole variable domain, remainder taken from reference TRBV15 and TRBJ1-1, is DAMVIQNPRYQVTQFGKPVTLSCSQTLNHNVMYWYQQKSSQAPKLLFHYYDKDFNNEADTPDNFQSRRPNTSFCFLDIRSPGLGDTAMYLCATSRDRGSSPEAFFGQGTRLTVV.

The gene calls are TRBV7-9 and TRBJ1-3; TRBD1 matches at 7 bases. The CDR3 is 17 amino acids. V lost 4 bases to trimming and J lost 0 bases; unmatched junction nucleotides: 9. Germline-derived CDR1 and CDR2 are SEHNR and FQNEAQ (reference sequence). CDR3 loop: CASSSPAGDSSGNTIYF. In DNA, the CDR3 is TGTGCCAGCAGCTCCCCCGCGGGGGACAGCTCTGGAAACACCATATATTTT.

The chain joins TRBV19 to TRBJ2-7; no clear D. Trimming removed 6 bases at V and 2 bases at J, with 8 bases between. This CDR3 has 12 amino acids. Germline CDR1 is LNHDA and CDR2 is SQIVND (reference sequence). The CDR3 DNA follows: TGTGCCAGTAGGGATCCAACCTACGAGCAGTACTTC. Its translation is CASRDPTYEQYF.

The rearrangement joins TRBV27 to TRBJ2-7; 8 bases are a match to TRBD2. J lost 1 base, V lost 3 bases, and 8 bases had no gene match. This CDR3 contains 16 residues. Germline V gene sequence: CDR1 MNHEY, CDR2 SMNVEV (reference sequence). The CDR3 protein is CASSFSVGGRSYEQYF. The CDR3 DNA reads as TGTGCCAGCAGTTTTTCGGTTGGCGGGAGGTCCTACGAGCAGTACTTC.

The chain is built from TRBV10-3 and TRBJ2-7, with 11 bases lining up with TRBD2. The CDR3 consists of 14 residues. Germline assignment: CDR1 ENHRY and CDR2 SYGVKD. Losses at the gene ends were 6 bases for V and 6 bases for J; bases not matched to a gene: 7. This chain's CDR3 is CAISEPGLAVEQYF. The CDR3, as DNA: TGTGCCATCAGCGAACCGGGACTAGCGGTCGAGCAGTACTTC.

This clone has just one count. The chain carries TRBV9 and TRBJ2-1, with 9 bases matching TRBD2. The J segment lost 9 bases and the V segment lost 3 bases, leaving 4 bases of the junction unmatched. The CDR3 runs to 13 residues. Germline loops: CDR1 SGDLS, CDR2 YYNGEE. In nucleotides, the CDR3 is TGTGCCAGCAGCGAGGGACTAGCAGTTGAGCAGTTCTTC. Its protein product is CASSEGLAVEQFF.

The rearrangement links TRBV7-9 to TRBJ2-1; a weak D match, TRBD2 (5 bases). The CDR3 totals 15 residues. V dropped 5 bases and J dropped 9 bases, with 20 bases sitting between them. Germline V CDR1 and CDR2: SEHNR, FQNEAQ (reference sequence). This chain's CDR3 is CASSPPVDRGGEQFF. CDR3 nucleotide sequence: TGTGCCAGCAGCCCCCCAGTGGATCGAGGAGGTGAGCAGTTCTTC.

About this clone itself: This sample also contains other DNA sequences that code for the same CDR3. V gene TRBV9 combines with J gene TRBJ2-3; 9 bases are shared with TRBD1. CDR3 length: 16 residues. Germline CDR1 is SGDLS and CDR2 is YYNGEE. J gave up 3 bases and V 0 bases, and 5 bases lay outside the gene matches. Here the CDR3 DNA reads TGTGCCAGCAGCGTAGAGGACAGGGGAGGTACAGATACGCAGTATTTT. Protein product: CASSVEDRGGTDTQYF.

The chain carries TRBV5-1 and TRBJ1-4, with a weak D call TRBD1 (5 bases). The CDR3 has 15 amino acids. With 0 bases removed from V and 7 bases from J, the gap between germline ends came to 13 bases. Germline CDR1 is SGHRS and CDR2 is YFSETQ. CDR3 in amino acids: CASSLARGDTEKLFF. The CDR3 DNA is TGCGCCAGCAGCTTGGCTAGGGGAGATACTGAAAAACTGTTTTTT.

The chain has TRBV6-1 and TRBJ1-4, with unresolved D. Trimming removed 2 bases from V and 7 bases from J, with 11 bases in between. The CDR3 covers 14 residues. Per germline, CDR1 MNHNS and CDR2 SASEGT. The CDR3 bases are TGTGCCAGCAGTGAATCACAGTTGCCTGAAAAACTGTTTTTT. This sequence encodes CASSESQLPEKLFF.

The chain links TRBV15 to TRBJ2-3; 10 nucleotides line up with TRBD1. Germline CDR1 and CDR2: LNHNV and YYDKDF (reference sequence). CDR3 size: 16 residues. J lost 0 bases, V lost 8 bases, and 8 bases had no gene match. For the CDR3, the DNA is TGTGCCACCCGGACAGGGGGGGGCGTGAGCACAGATACGCAGTATTTT. Its protein product is CATRTGGGVSTDTQYF. Full variable domain (outside the CDR3, taken from reference TRBV15 and TRBJ2-3): DAMVIQNPRYQVTQFGKPVTLSCSQTLNHNVMYWYQQKSSQAPKLLFHYYDKDFNNEADTPDNFQSRRPNTSFCFLDIRSPGLGDTAMYLCATRTGGGVSTDTQYFGPGTRLTVL.

The rearrangement uses TRBV11-2 and TRBJ1-2, with a possible D match to TRBD1 (5 bases). Trimming left V 3 bases short and J 8 bases short, with 10 bases between. Germline CDR1 reads SGHAT; CDR2 reads FQNNGV. The CDR3 extends over 12 amino acids. Here the CDR3 DNA reads TGTGCCAGCAGCTTTGGGGGAGAGGGCTACACCTTC. Translating gives CASSFGGEGYTF.

V and J are TRBV19 and TRBJ2-2; no clear D gene. V was shortened by 9 bases and J by 6 bases, with 11 bases between the two germline ends. Germline CDR1 and CDR2: LNHDA and SQIVND (reference sequence). This CDR3 is built from 12 residues. CDR3 in DNA: TGTGCCAGCCTTGATACCGCCGGGGAGCTGTTTTTT. It encodes CASLDTAGELFF.

This chain links TRBV11-2 with TRBJ2-1; 7 bases fit TRBD1. The ends lost 5 bases at V and 4 bases at J; junction bases unmatched: 11. The CDR3 runs 16 residues. The V gene's germline CDR1 is SGHAT and CDR2 FQNNGV. The CDR3 nucleotides read TGTGCCAGCAGCCCCCGGGACGGACAGGATTACAATGAGCAGTTCTTC. It codes for CASSPRDGQDYNEQFF.

Written as DNA, the CDR3 is TGTGCCAGCAGGCCTCGTGTGGTCAACACTGAAGCTTTCTTT. Translated: CASRPRVVNTEAFF. V is TRBV6-5 and J is TRBJ1-1, with unresolved D. Germline CDR1 MNHEY, CDR2 SVGAGI. The V end was cut by 6 bases, the J end by 2 bases, with 13 bases between. The CDR3 length is 14 residues.

CDR3 loop: CAISASGRSTDTQYF. CDR3 in DNA: TGTGCCATCAGTGCTAGCGGGCGAAGCACAGATACGCAGTATTTT. V usage is TRBV10-3 and J usage is TRBJ2-3; 8 bases are shared with TRBD2. V was clipped by 4 bases and J by 0 bases; unmatched bases: 3. This CDR3 comprises 15 residues. Germline V CDR1 and CDR2: ENHRY, SYGVKD.